The next 14 T cell receptor beta chains were all read from a single sample in a study of blood T cell repertoires in COVID-19. This table comes from immunoSEQ multiplex PCR, and its TCRdb copy is limited to in-frame clones, with some not included. In the table there are tens of thousands of clones, approximately 86% of which are singletons. The material sequenced was peripheral blood. The origin of the receptors is a male donor with acute or convalescent COVID-19.

This chain connects TRBV7-9 to TRBJ1-1; perhaps TRBD1 as D (5 bases). Germline values: CDR1 SEHNR, CDR2 FQNEAQ (reference sequence). The germline V and J ends were trimmed by 5 bases and 5 bases, with 18 bases remaining between them. The CDR3 spans 15 residues. DNA of the CDR3: TGTGCCAGCAGCCCACAATCCGCGCAGGGTACTGAAGCTTTCTTT. Amino acids: CASSPQSAQGTEAFF.

This clone was observed once. The chain has TRBV27 and TRBJ1-2; 10 nucleotides align to TRBD1. The ends lost 3 bases at V and 2 bases at J; junction bases unmatched: 3. The germline V gene encodes CDR1 MNHEY and CDR2 SMNVEV (reference sequence). CDR3 length: 15 amino acids. CDR3 in DNA: TGTGCCAGCAGTTTGTCGGACAGGGGGAACTATGGCTACACCTTC. It yields the protein CASSLSDRGNYGYTF.

This chain connects TRBV28 to TRBJ1-2; 8 positions agree with TRBD1. With 3 bases clipped from V and 7 bases from J, the junction kept 7 bases outside the gene matches. Per the germline V gene, CDR1 is MDHEN and CDR2 is SYDVKM. The CDR3 consists of 14 residues. The CDR3 DNA sequence: TGTGCCAGCAGTTTGGGGCAGGGGGCTTCTGGCTACACCTTC. This sequence encodes CASSLGQGASGYTF.

V gene TRBV18 combines with J gene TRBJ1-1; tentatively, D is TRBD1 (5 bases). The germline V and J ends were trimmed by 3 bases and 1 base, with 15 bases remaining between them. CDR3 size: 16 residues. Per the germline V gene, CDR1 is KGHSH and CDR2 is LQKENI. CDR3: CASSPNGGGKNTEAFF. In DNA, the CDR3 is TGTGCCAGCTCACCTAACGGGGGGGGGAAGAACACTGAAGCTTTCTTT. The entire variable domain, with the rest obtained from reference TRBV18 and TRBJ1-1, is as follows: NAGVMQNPRHLVRRRGQEARLRCSPMKGHSHVYWYRQLPEEGLKFMVYLQKENIIDESGMPKERFSAEFPKEGPSILRIQQVVRGDSAAYFCASSPNGGGKNTEAFFGQGTRLTVV.

The V and J genes are TRBV28 and TRBJ1-2; TRBD1 might be the D (5 bases). Trimming took 5 bases from V and 5 from J, leaving 9 bases between them. The V gene's germline CDR1 is MDHEN and CDR2 SYDVKM. CDR3 size: 12 residues. Here the CDR3 reads CASSGADYGYTF. The CDR3 bases are TGTGCCAGCAGTGGGGCGGATTATGGCTACACCTTC.

The rearrangement uses TRBV5-8 and TRBJ2-7; TRBD2 agrees at 8 bases. Germline trimming cut 0 bases from V and 7 bases from J; bases unmatched to any gene: 9. This CDR3 contains 15 residues. Germline lookup yields CDR1 SGHTS and CDR2 YDEGEE. CDR3 residues: CASSLDGGGSSEQYF. CDR3 DNA: TGTGCCAGCAGCTTGGACGGCGGGGGGTCCTCGGAGCAGTACTTC.

The chain employs TRBV10-3 and TRBJ2-2; tentative D call: TRBD1 (6 bases). Germline V gives CDR1 ENHRY, CDR2 SYGVKD. Trimming took 4 bases from V and 8 from J, leaving 17 bases between them. The length of the CDR3 is 15 residues. CDR3 residues: CAISVEGVRSGELFF. The CDR3 DNA sequence: TGTGCCATCAGTGTCGAGGGGGTTAGGTCAGGGGAGCTGTTTTTT.

The rearrangement links TRBV5-1 to TRBJ1-6; possibly TRBD1 for D (6 bases). This CDR3 comprises 16 residues. The V and J ends lost 2 bases and 1 base respectively, with 10 bases between them. Germline V CDR1 and CDR2: SGHRS, YFSETQ. The CDR3: CASSLVQGSYNSPLHF. The CDR3 DNA reads as TGCGCCAGCAGCTTAGTACAGGGTTCCTATAATTCACCCCTCCACTTT.

This clone was picked up one time. J is TRBJ2-2 and V is TRBV12-5; perhaps TRBD1 as D (5 bases). V lost 7 bases and J lost 8, with 11 bases in between. The CDR3 extends over 12 amino acids. CDR1 and CDR2 from the germline V gene are LGHNT and FRNRAP. In DNA form, the CDR3 reads TGTGCTAGTGCCTGGGGCGCGGGGGAGCTGTTTTTT. Its protein product is CASAWGAGELFF.

This sequence joins TRBV11-2 and TRBJ2-2; D might be TRBD2 (6 bases). The V gene lost 5 bases and the J gene lost 7 bases, with 17 bases spanning the gap. This CDR3 contains 15 residues. Germline V gene sequence: CDR1 SGHAT, CDR2 FQNNGV. CDR3 sequence: CASSPTGGVVGELFF. CDR3 DNA: TGTGCCAGCAGCCCAACCGGCGGGGTAGTCGGGGAGCTGTTTTTT.

V is TRBV30 and J is TRBJ2-1, with a weak D call TRBD1 (5 bases). Germline CDR1 is GTSNPN and CDR2 is SVGIG (reference sequence). The CDR3 spans 11 residues. V gave up 0 bases and J gave up 9 bases, with 6 bases separating them. CDR3: CAWSVQAEQFF. The CDR3 bases are TGTGCCTGGAGTGTACAGGCTGAGCAGTTCTTC.

This chain connects TRBV5-1 to TRBJ2-1, with 11 bases fitting TRBD2. This CDR3 region has 15 residues. V lost 3 bases and J lost 4; bases outside the gene matches: 3. Germline V gene lookup returns CDR1 SGHRS and CDR2 YFSETQ. Here the CDR3 reads CASSSGTSGYNEQFF. CDR3 DNA sequence: TGCGCCAGCAGCTCGGGGACTAGCGGATACAATGAGCAGTTCTTC.

The chain couples TRBV9 to TRBJ1-2; weak D call: TRBD1 (5 bases). Germline V gives CDR1 SGDLS, CDR2 YYNGEE. This CDR3 region has 12 residues. V was shortened by 2 bases and J by 5 bases, with 7 bases between the two germline ends. The CDR3 reads CASSVGGYGYTF. The CDR3 coding sequence is TGTGCCAGCAGCGTTGGGGGGTATGGCTACACCTTC.

The CDR3 here is CASDPRATGEQYF. CDR3 DNA sequence: TGTGCCAGCGACCCACGGGCGACAGGCGAGCAGTACTTC. The chain combines TRBV6-5 with TRBJ2-7; perhaps TRBD1 as D (6 bases). V was trimmed by 8 bases and J by 6 bases, leaving 17 bases between them. CDR3 length: 13 amino acids. Germline CDR1 MNHEY, CDR2 SVGAGI.